This is a list of T cell receptor beta chains from one sample in a study of human versus mouse CDR3 diversity and MHC coevolution. The assay was immunoSEQ multiplex PCR, and TCRdb's table has in-frame clones only and misses some. The sample shows about 80,000 clones, 85% to 95% of them seen only once. The sequenced material came from naive CD4+ T cells from blood. These receptors all stem from a person aged 30-69 years in good health. Each CDR3 is given with its conserved first and last residue. A D gene is named only where the DNA matches it firmly. The listing skips clone size in some rows; elsewhere it reads once, few, many or a size class.

J gene: TRBJ2-4
D gene: NA
clone size: once
V gene: TRBV7-2
CDR3 protein: CASSLARSGGAKNIQYF
CDR3 DNA: TGTGCCAGCAGCTTAGCGCGGAGTGGAGGAGCCAAAAACATTCAGTACTTC

J gene: TRBJ1-1
D gene: NA
clone size: NA
V gene: TRBV7-9
CDR3 protein: CASSLEQGKAFF
CDR3 DNA: TGTGCCAGCAGCTTAGAACAGGGTAAAGCTTTCTTT

J gene: TRBJ2-7
D gene: NA
clone size: NA
V gene: TRBV19
CDR3 protein: CASSPPGSTRYEQYF
CDR3 DNA: TGTGCCAGTAGCCCCCCGGGTTCGACCCGCTACGAGCAGTACTTC

J gene: TRBJ1-1
D gene: NA
clone size: NA
V gene: TRBV5-1
CDR3 protein: CASSLSIGGRENTEAFF
CDR3 DNA: TGCGCCAGCAGCTTGAGTATCGGCGGACGGGAAAACACTGAAGCTTTCTTT

J gene: TRBJ2-7
D gene: NA
clone size: once
V gene: TRBV4-3
CDR3 protein: CASSRGQSAYEQYF
CDR3 DNA: TGCGCCAGCAGCCGAGGACAATCGGCCTACGAGCAGTACTTC

J gene: TRBJ1-1
D gene: NA
clone size: NA
V gene: TRBV2
CDR3 protein: CASSFQGGNTEAFF
CDR3 DNA: TGTGCCAGCAGTTTTCAGGGAGGGAACACTGAAGCTTTCTTT

J gene: TRBJ2-3
D gene: NA
clone size: NA
V gene: TRBV11-1
CDR3 protein: CASSLVGATDTQYF
CDR3 DNA: TGTGCCAGCAGCTTAGTAGGGGCCACAGATACGCAGTATTTT

J gene: TRBJ2-7
D gene: TRBD2
clone size: NA
V gene: TRBV5-1
CDR3 protein: CASRPDGGAATVHEQYF
CDR3 DNA: TGCGCCAGCAGGCCGGACGGGGGGGCCGCTACTGTCCACGAGCAGTACTTC

J gene: TRBJ1-5
D gene: NA
clone size: NA
V gene: TRBV28
CDR3 protein: CASYRDSTWGPQHF
CDR3 DNA: TGTGCCAGCTACCGCGACAGCACCTGGGGGCCCCAGCATTTT

J gene: TRBJ1-5
D gene: NA
clone size: once
V gene: TRBV5-8
CDR3 protein: CASSLSGGGSQPQHF
CDR3 DNA: TGTGCCAGCAGCTTGTCGGGAGGGGGGAGTCAGCCCCAGCATTTT

J gene: TRBJ1-1
D gene: NA
clone size: NA
V gene: TRBV11-3
CDR3 protein: CASSLDTVNTEAFF
CDR3 DNA: TGTGCCAGCAGCTTAGATACGGTGAACACTGAAGCTTTCTTT

J gene: TRBJ1-1
D gene: NA
clone size: NA
V gene: TRBV12-5
CDR3 protein: CASGLDWATEAFF
CDR3 DNA: TGTGCTAGTGGGTTGGATTGGGCCACTGAAGCTTTCTTT

J gene: TRBJ1-1
D gene: TRBD1
clone size: NA
V gene: TRBV19
CDR3 protein: CASSTGQLNTEAFF
CDR3 DNA: TGTGCCAGTAGTACGGGACAGTTAAACACTGAAGCTTTCTTT

J gene: TRBJ2-7
D gene: NA
clone size: NA
V gene: TRBV5-1
CDR3 protein: CASSQDWAGNEQYF
CDR3 DNA: TGCGCCAGCAGCCAAGATTGGGCAGGGAACGAGCAGTACTTC

J gene: TRBJ1-1
D gene: NA
clone size: NA
V gene: TRBV19
CDR3 protein: CASSIGMTGNTEAFF
CDR3 DNA: TGTGCCAGTAGTATAGGAATGACTGGAAACACTGAAGCTTTCTTT

J gene: TRBJ2-7
D gene: NA
clone size: NA
V gene: TRBV10-3
CDR3 protein: CAITTKAGTYAYEQYF
CDR3 DNA: TGTGCCATCACTACAAAGGCCGGGACTTACGCCTACGAGCAGTACTTC

J gene: TRBJ1-2
D gene: NA
clone size: NA
V gene: TRBV7-2
CDR3 protein: CASSFTPAGEHGYTF
CDR3 DNA: TGTGCCAGCAGCTTTACGCCCGCAGGGGAACATGGCTACACCTTC

J gene: TRBJ1-2
D gene: NA
clone size: NA
V gene: TRBV18
CDR3 protein: CASSPPATRSNYGYTF
CDR3 DNA: TGTGCCAGCTCACCACCAGCGACGAGATCTAACTATGGCTACACCTTC

J gene: TRBJ2-7
D gene: TRBD1
clone size: NA
V gene: TRBV7-8
CDR3 protein: CASSSKRAGGRTGEQYF
CDR3 DNA: TGTGCCAGCAGCTCAAAAAGGGCAGGGGGAAGAACGGGGGAGCAGTACTTC

J gene: TRBJ2-7
D gene: NA
clone size: NA
V gene: TRBV10-3
CDR3 protein: CAISEGVAWGEQYF
CDR3 DNA: TGTGCCATCAGTGAGGGGGTAGCCTGGGGCGAGCAGTACTTC

J gene: TRBJ2-7
D gene: TRBD1
clone size: NA
V gene: TRBV6-6
CDR3 protein: CASSYQDRGEQYF
CDR3 DNA: TGTGCCAGCAGTTACCAGGACAGGGGCGAGCAGTACTTC

J gene: TRBJ2-3
D gene: NA
clone size: few
V gene: TRBV15
CDR3 protein: CATSVVGPGPDTQYF
CDR3 DNA: TGTGCCACCAGCGTCGTGGGGCCAGGACCCGATACGCAGTATTTT

J gene: TRBJ2-4
D gene: NA
clone size: NA
V gene: TRBV11-3
CDR3 protein: CASSLLPDNQYIQYF
CDR3 DNA: TGTGCCAGCAGCTTACTCCCTGACAACCAATACATTCAGTACTTC

J gene: TRBJ2-7
D gene: TRBD1
clone size: NA
V gene: TRBV28
CDR3 protein: CASSLPIGTGNPYEQYF
CDR3 DNA: TGTGCCAGCAGTCTCCCGATAGGGACAGGGAACCCCTACGAGCAGTACTTC

J gene: TRBJ2-3
D gene: NA
clone size: NA
V gene: TRBV2
CDR3 protein: CAGLGTSTDTQYF
CDR3 DNA: TGTGCCGGGCTAGGGACTAGCACAGATACGCAGTATTTT

J gene: TRBJ2-1
D gene: NA
clone size: NA
V gene: TRBV30
CDR3 protein: CAWRGSGSYNEQFF
CDR3 DNA: TGTGCCTGGAGAGGATCCGGGTCCTACAATGAGCAGTTCTTC

J gene: TRBJ2-7
D gene: TRBD1
clone size: NA
V gene: TRBV5-1
CDR3 protein: CASSGVTGTATSEQYF
CDR3 DNA: TGCGCCAGCAGCGGAGTCACCGGGACAGCGACAAGCGAGCAGTACTTC

J gene: TRBJ2-3
D gene: TRBD2
clone size: NA
V gene: TRBV28
CDR3 protein: CASNPPTSGMKDTQYF
CDR3 DNA: TGTGCCAGCAACCCCCCAACTAGCGGGATGAAAGATACGCAGTATTTT

J gene: TRBJ2-2
D gene: NA
clone size: NA
V gene: TRBV28
CDR3 protein: CASSLGGSLRGTGELFF
CDR3 DNA: TGTGCCAGCAGTTTAGGGGGAAGCCTCAGGGGAACCGGGGAGCTGTTTTTT

J gene: TRBJ2-7
D gene: NA
clone size: once
V gene: TRBV5-4
CDR3 protein: CASSVGYYEQYF
CDR3 DNA: TGTGCCAGCAGCGTGGGCTACTACGAGCAGTACTTC

J gene: TRBJ1-5
D gene: NA
clone size: NA
V gene: TRBV7-9
CDR3 protein: CASSLAGEGQPQHF
CDR3 DNA: TGTGCCAGCAGCTTAGCGGGGGAGGGTCAGCCCCAGCATTTT

J gene: TRBJ2-1
D gene: NA
clone size: NA
V gene: TRBV19
CDR3 protein: CASSIRSQGGYNEQFF
CDR3 DNA: TGTGCCAGTAGTATTCGGAGCCAGGGGGGCTACAATGAGCAGTTCTTC

J gene: TRBJ1-4
D gene: NA
clone size: NA
V gene: TRBV6-5
CDR3 protein: CASSYSSATNEKLFF
CDR3 DNA: TGTGCCAGCAGTTACTCATCTGCAACTAATGAAAAACTGTTTTTT

J gene: TRBJ2-7
D gene: TRBD1
clone size: NA
V gene: TRBV5-4
CDR3 protein: CASSLGQGALYEQYF
CDR3 DNA: TGTGCCAGCAGCCTCGGTCAGGGGGCCCTCTACGAGCAGTACTTC

J gene: TRBJ1-2
D gene: NA
clone size: once
V gene: TRBV28
CDR3 protein: CATQVPGTNYGYTF
CDR3 DNA: TGTGCCACCCAAGTCCCCGGGACTAACTATGGCTACACCTTC

J gene: TRBJ1-2
D gene: TRBD1
clone size: NA
V gene: TRBV5-5
CDR3 protein: CASSLADRGNYGYTF
CDR3 DNA: TGTGCCAGCAGCTTGGCTGACAGGGGAAACTATGGCTACACCTTC

J gene: TRBJ2-1
D gene: NA
clone size: NA
V gene: TRBV7-7
CDR3 protein: CASSLGAYNEQFF
CDR3 DNA: TGTGCCAGCAGCTTAGGGGCGTACAATGAGCAGTTCTTC

J gene: TRBJ2-1
D gene: NA
clone size: NA
V gene: TRBV27
CDR3 protein: CASSFLPGSSYNEQFF
CDR3 DNA: TGTGCCAGCAGTTTTCTCCCGGGGAGCTCCTACAATGAGCAGTTCTTC

J gene: TRBJ2-1
D gene: TRBD2
clone size: NA
V gene: TRBV27
CDR3 protein: CASSAFIAGFYNEQFF
CDR3 DNA: TGTGCCAGCAGTGCGTTCATAGCGGGATTCTACAATGAGCAGTTCTTC

J gene: TRBJ2-7
D gene: TRBD1
clone size: NA
V gene: TRBV18
CDR3 protein: CASSPGQGSYEQYF
CDR3 DNA: TGTGCCAGCTCTCCGGGACAGGGTTCCTACGAGCAGTACTTC

J gene: TRBJ1-1
D gene: TRBD1
clone size: NA
V gene: TRBV6-1
CDR3 protein: CALLLRGRGNTEAFF
CDR3 DNA: TGTGCCTTACTCCTGAGGGGGCGCGGGAACACTGAAGCTTTCTTT

J gene: TRBJ1-4
D gene: TRBD1
clone size: NA
V gene: TRBV6-1
CDR3 protein: CASSEVQDRGRKLFF
CDR3 DNA: TGTGCCAGCAGTGAAGTGCAGGACAGGGGGCGGAAACTGTTTTTT

J gene: TRBJ1-2
D gene: TRBD1
clone size: NA
V gene: TRBV4-3
CDR3 protein: CASSQEGQGRYGYTF
CDR3 DNA: TGCGCCAGCAGCCAAGAAGGACAGGGAAGGTATGGCTACACCTTC

J gene: TRBJ2-2
D gene: TRBD2
clone size: NA
V gene: TRBV7-2
CDR3 protein: CASNKAGTTNTGELFF
CDR3 DNA: TGTGCCAGCAACAAAGCGGGAACTACGAACACCGGGGAGCTGTTTTTT

J gene: TRBJ2-7
D gene: NA
clone size: NA
V gene: TRBV6-1
CDR3 protein: CASKTGTISYEQYF
CDR3 DNA: TGTGCCAGCAAGACCGGGACAATCTCCTACGAGCAGTACTTC

J gene: TRBJ2-4
D gene: NA
clone size: NA
V gene: TRBV25-1
CDR3 protein: CASSGGDSKYIQYF
CDR3 DNA: TGTGCCAGCAGTGGGGGGGACAGTAAGTACATTCAGTACTTC

J gene: TRBJ2-7
D gene: TRBD2
clone size: NA
V gene: TRBV5-1
CDR3 protein: CASSYTSAATEQYF
CDR3 DNA: TGCGCCAGCAGCTATACTAGCGCCGCCACCGAGCAGTACTTC

J gene: TRBJ1-1
D gene: TRBD1
clone size: NA
V gene: TRBV7-6
CDR3 protein: CASSPGQGSTEAFF
CDR3 DNA: TGTGCCAGCAGCCCAGGACAGGGGAGCACTGAAGCTTTCTTT

J gene: TRBJ1-3
D gene: TRBD1
clone size: NA
V gene: TRBV9
CDR3 protein: CASSLGDRLSGNTIYF
CDR3 DNA: TGTGCCAGCAGCTTGGGGGACAGGCTCTCTGGAAACACCATATATTTT

J gene: TRBJ2-7
D gene: TRBD1
clone size: NA
V gene: TRBV30
CDR3 protein: CAWRGTGGYEQYF
CDR3 DNA: TGTGCCTGGAGAGGGACAGGGGGCTACGAGCAGTACTTC

J gene: TRBJ2-7
D gene: NA
clone size: NA
V gene: TRBV9
CDR3 protein: CASSVAAAGLSEQYF
CDR3 DNA: TGTGCCAGCAGCGTGGCCGCGGCCGGCCTTAGCGAGCAGTACTTC

J gene: TRBJ2-1
D gene: NA
clone size: NA
V gene: TRBV5-1
CDR3 protein: CASRDNSYNEQFF
CDR3 DNA: TGCGCCAGCCGGGACAACTCCTACAATGAGCAGTTCTTC

J gene: TRBJ2-3
D gene: TRBD2
clone size: NA
V gene: TRBV5-1
CDR3 protein: CASSWASGHTDTQYF
CDR3 DNA: TGCGCCAGCAGCTGGGCTAGCGGGCACACAGATACGCAGTATTTT

J gene: TRBJ2-7
D gene: TRBD1
clone size: NA
V gene: TRBV6-4
CDR3 protein: CASSDPRSDRGIYEQYF
CDR3 DNA: TGTGCCAGCAGTGACCCCCGGTCGGACAGGGGTATTTACGAGCAGTACTTC